The present T cell receptor beta chain was sequenced within a study of CXCR3-negative and CXCR3-positive naive CD8 T cells. Every CD8+ subset sample held about 300,000 flow-sorted cells, done in triplicate. Phenotypically, naive CD8+ T cells corresponded to CD45RO-CCR7+CD27+CD95-. Comments on this clonotype: Its antigen is unidentified.

The germline V gene has CDR1 SGHDT and CDR2 YYEEEE. The CDR3 totals 12 residues. Study-wide results and limits: Freshly isolated PBMCs were used in most assays, given partial CXCR3 loss after freezing. Naive subsets did not differ in surface CD5, and the authors estimated TCR strength using properties of the TRB CDR3. TRB CDR3s were more hydrophobic in CXCR3-positive than in CXCR3-negative naive cells.

Carrying UMI labels, the TRB cDNA libraries were prepared through 5' RACE. TCRdb reprocessed the 5' RACE reads and stores each CDR3 protein as one record, lacking DNA. The listing records roughly 110,000 distinct CDR3 sequences. The sequence derives from a human donor in good health. Some clones in this sample may be carry-over from other donors' samples. This chain connects TRBV5-6 to TRBJ2-5. Sequencing used naive CXCR3+ CD8+ T cells from blood. The subset was: CD45RO-CCR7+CD27+CD95- naive CD8+ T cells expressing CXCR3 (TNR3+). The CDR3 reads CASSLGKETQYF.